This is a list of T cell receptor beta chains from one sample in a study of T cell responses to AZD1222 COVID-19 vaccine. This table comes from immunoSEQ multiplex PCR, and its TCRdb copy is limited to in-frame clones, with some not included. The table lists under 200,000 clones, approximately 90% of them singletons. The sample here was peripheral blood, taken on day 0 of AZD1222 vaccination. The receptors here all came from an adult in good health. Both conserved end residues are part of each CDR3. D genes are given only for firm matches. Not all rows give a size; the values are once, few, many and, for expanded clones, a class.

>once|TRBJ2-4|TRBV7-9|-
TGTGCCAGCAGCTCCTTTAAGAGGGCCAAAAACATTCAGTACTTC
CASSSFKRAKNIQYF
>-|TRBJ1-6|TRBV10-3|TRBD1
TGTGCCATCAGCGTGGACAGGGCCAATTCACCCCTCCACTTT
CAISVDRANSPLHF
>-|TRBJ1-6|TRBV5-1|-
TGCGCCAGCAGTCGTAGTTCCGGGGGTTATTCACCCCTCCACTTT
CASSRSSGGYSPLHF
>-|TRBJ1-2|TRBV5-1|-
TGCGCCAGCAGCTTGGCCACTGGACAGAGTTTTAACTATGGCTACACCTTC
CASSLATGQSFNYGYTF
>-|TRBJ1-1|TRBV30|TRBD1
TGTGCCTGGATTAGACAGGGGGTTGGCACTGAAGCTTTCTTT
CAWIRQGVGTEAFF
>-|TRBJ1-6|TRBV2|-
TGTGCCAGCAGTGGGGCGACAGGCGGCTATAATTCACCCCTCCACTTT
CASSGATGGYNSPLHF
>-|TRBJ2-1|TRBV27|-
TGTGCCAGCAGGCTTACCGGGAGCAAAAAGCAGTTCTTC
CASRLTGSKKQFF
>-|TRBJ1-2|TRBV28|-
TGTGCCAGCACCCGTTTAGGTGGCTACACCTTC
CASTRLGGYTF
>-|TRBJ1-1|TRBV19|-
TGTGCCAGTAGTCTTAGACAGGCCTTGAACACTGAAGCTTTCTTT
CASSLRQALNTEAFF
>-|TRBJ2-1|TRBV27|TRBD1
TGTGCCAGCAGTTGGGACAGGTACAATGAGCAGTTCTTC
CASSWDRYNEQFF